This passage covers 31 T cell receptor beta chains from one sample sequenced in a study of T cell changes during pregnancy in multiple sclerosis. Assay: immunoSEQ multiplex PCR; the TCRdb copy retains only in-frame clones and omits some. The sample holds about 30,000 clones, around 94% seen once. Sequenced here: CD8+ T cells from peripheral blood mononuclear cells, sampled before pregnancy. These receptors were obtained from a female donor with multiple sclerosis, enrolled in a pregnancy study.

The chain couples TRBV7-9 to TRBJ1-5; D ambiguous. CDR1 SEHNR and CDR2 FQNEAQ come from the germline V gene (reference sequence). Deletions cut 5 bases from V and 2 bases from J, with 16 bases between. The CDR3 spans 16 residues. The CDR3 reads CASSRVEGGGNQPQHF. DNA for the CDR3: TGTGCCAGCAGCCGCGTAGAGGGTGGAGGCAATCAGCCCCAGCATTTT.

The chain recombines TRBV19 with TRBJ2-2, with 8 bases matching TRBD2. The junction had 3 bases not matched to a gene; V was cut back by 8 bases and J by 4 bases. The CDR3 extends over 13 amino acids. Germline CDR1 LNHDA, CDR2 SQIVND (reference sequence). The chain's CDR3 is CASRLASTGELFF. CDR3 DNA sequence: TGTGCCAGTCGACTAGCGAGCACCGGGGAGCTGTTTTTT.

The chain's CDR3 is CASSGGRQTQYF. CDR3 in DNA: TGTGCCAGCAGCGGGGGCCGACAGACCCAGTACTTC. This chain uses TRBV11-2 with TRBJ2-5; D is possibly TRBD1 (6 bases). Germline V CDR1 and CDR2: SGHAT, FQNNGV. V lost 5 bases and J lost 6, with 10 bases in between. This CDR3 is built from 12 residues.

The chain combines TRBV9 with TRBJ2-2; D unresolved. Germline assignment: CDR1 SGDLS and CDR2 YYNGEE. The CDR3 contains 14 residues. The ends were cut back, 0 bases at V and 4 bases at J, with 7 bases in the middle. The CDR3 is CASSVEKLTGELFF. CDR3 in DNA: TGTGCCAGCAGCGTAGAGAAACTCACCGGGGAGCTGTTTTTT.

CDR3 loop: CASHASAVIPSPLHF. The CDR3 coding sequence is TGTGCCAGCCATGCTTCGGCGGTGATCCCTTCACCCCTCCACTTT. The chain is built from TRBV2 and TRBJ1-6; D unresolved. The CDR3 runs 15 residues. From germline, CDR1 is SNHLY and CDR2 FYNNEI. The ends were cut back, 8 bases at V and 9 bases at J, with 20 bases in the middle.

The V call is TRBV5-8, the J call TRBJ2-3; 8 bases map to TRBD2. Trimming took 4 bases from V and 0 from J; bases not matched to a gene: 7. Germline CDR1 reads SGHTS; CDR2 reads YDEGEE. This CDR3 is 16 amino acids long. CDR3 nucleotide sequence: TGTGCCAGCAGCCGGGGGGGCAGGCCAAGCACAGATACGCAGTATTTT. Translating it yields CASSRGGRPSTDTQYF.

The chain carries TRBV7-9 and TRBJ1-5; 8 bases fit TRBD1. Unmatched junction bases numbered 3, after V lost 2 bases and J lost 6 bases. Germline values: CDR1 SEHNR, CDR2 FQNEAQ (reference sequence). The CDR3 extends over 14 amino acids. For the CDR3, the DNA is TGTGCCAGCAGCTTATCAGGGGGCTTTCAGCCCCAGCATTTT. This translates into CASSLSGGFQPQHF.

The chain joins TRBV5-1 to TRBJ2-3; 7 nucleotides match TRBD1. Germline V gene data show CDR1 as SGHRS and CDR2 as YFSETQ. This CDR3 comprises 14 residues. J lost 3 bases, V lost 3 bases, and 4 bases had no gene match. The DNA for the CDR3 is TGCGCCAGCAGCTACGGACAGGAAACAGATACGCAGTATTTT. This codes for CASSYGQETDTQYF.

The chain recombines TRBV29-1 with TRBJ2-5; 12 nucleotides align to TRBD2. This CDR3 is 16 amino acids long. Germline V gene lookup returns CDR1 SQVTM and CDR2 ANQGSEA. Trimming took 4 bases from V and 4 from J; bases not matched to a gene: 10. CDR3 nucleotides: TGCAGCGTTGTCCTACTAGCGGGAGGTCTCGGAGAGACCCAGTACTTC. It specifies CSVVLLAGGLGETQYF.

The chain joins TRBV11-2 to TRBJ2-1; TRBD1 aligns across 12 bases. CDR1 and CDR2 from the germline V gene are SGHAT and FQNNGV. CDR3 length equals 16 residues. Losses at the gene ends were 0 bases for V and 10 bases for J; bases not matched to a gene: 7. CDR3 sequence (DNA): TGTGCCAGCAGCTTAGATTTTGGGACAGGGGGCGAAGAGCAGTTCTTC. Translating gives CASSLDFGTGGEEQFF.

The chain is built from TRBV28 and TRBJ2-7; TRBD2 matches 7 bases. Germline values: CDR1 MDHEN, CDR2 SYDVKM. Trimming cost V 2 bases and J 2 bases; bases outside gene matches: 0. The CDR3 is 13 amino acids. The CDR3 reads CASSLGLAYEQYF. The CDR3 bases are TGTGCCAGCAGTTTAGGACTAGCCTACGAGCAGTACTTC.

The chain recombines TRBV27 with TRBJ2-7; 11 bases agree with TRBD1. This CDR3 is built from 14 residues. CDR1 and CDR2 (germline): MNHEY, SMNVEV (reference sequence). Trimming took 7 bases from V and 6 from J; bases not matched to a gene: 8. The DNA of the CDR3 is TGTGCCAGCAAGTTCGGACAGGGGGCTTCCGAGCAGTACTTC. Its translation: CASKFGQGASEQYF.

J is TRBJ1-1 and V is TRBV7-9; D is unclear. In germline, CDR1 is SEHNR, CDR2 FQNEAQ (reference sequence). V was clipped by 8 bases and J by 5 bases, with 18 bases between them. The CDR3 totals 14 residues. In DNA, the CDR3 is TGTGCCAGCCCAAGCGGGCTGGAATGGACTGAAGCTTTCTTT. This gives the protein CASPSGLEWTEAFF.

The rearrangement uses TRBV27 and TRBJ1-1, with 9 nucleotides matching TRBD1. The CDR3 runs to 17 residues. In germline, CDR1 is MNHEY, CDR2 SMNVEV (reference sequence). The V and J ends lost 4 bases and 1 base, in that order; junction bases with no gene match: 10. CDR3 sequence (DNA): TGTGCCAGCAGTTCCACCGGGACAGGGATCGCGAACACTGAAGCTTTCTTT. Protein product: CASSSTGTGIANTEAFF.

The rearrangement links TRBV7-9 to TRBJ2-5, with 12 bases aligning to TRBD2. Germline V gene data show CDR1 as SEHNR and CDR2 as FQNEAQ (reference sequence). The V gene end was trimmed by 5 bases and the J gene end by 0 bases; junction bases not matched to a gene: 10. The CDR3 sequence is 18 residues long. CDR3 loop: CASSPEGRTSGNQETQYF. The CDR3 DNA sequence: TGTGCCAGCAGCCCTGAGGGGCGGACTAGCGGGAACCAAGAGACCCAGTACTTC.

The chain is built from TRBV10-3 and TRBJ2-2; 12 nucleotides line up with TRBD2. Germline assignment: CDR1 ENHRY and CDR2 SYGVKD. V was clipped by 6 bases and J by 6 bases; unmatched bases: 11. There are 17 residues in the CDR3. CDR3 sequence: CAIREGLAGKRAGELFF. In DNA form, the CDR3 reads TGTGCCATCAGGGAAGGACTAGCGGGGAAAAGAGCCGGGGAGCTGTTTTTT.

This chain uses TRBV6-6 with TRBJ1-1, with D perhaps matching TRBD1 (5 bases). Trimming took off 6 bases at V and 1 base at J, with 9 bases between the two ends. Germline CDR1 is MNHNY and CDR2 is SVGAGI (reference sequence). The CDR3 runs to 13 residues. CDR3 sequence: CASRSTGNTEAFF. The CDR3 coding sequence is TGTGCCAGCAGATCCACAGGGAACACTGAAGCTTTCTTT.

The chain carries TRBV7-3 and TRBJ1-1; weak D call: TRBD1 (5 bases). V dropped 5 bases and J dropped 0 bases, with 10 bases sitting between them. Germline values: CDR1 SGHTA, CDR2 FQGTGA. This CDR3 has 14 residues. CDR3 nucleotides: TGTGCCAGCAGCCCGGACATCATGAACACTGAAGCTTTCTTT. Translated: CASSPDIMNTEAFF.

The chain joins TRBV7-2 to TRBJ2-2, with 11 bases matching TRBD2. The CDR3 contains 17 residues. Germline CDR1 is SGHTA and CDR2 is FQGNSA. After removal of 4 bases from V and 6 bases from J, the junction contained 10 bases not matched to a gene. The CDR3 sequence: CASSSGLAGGLSGELFF. The CDR3 DNA sequence: TGTGCCAGCAGCTCGGGATTAGCGGGAGGGCTGTCCGGGGAGCTGTTTTTT.

J is TRBJ2-5 and V is TRBV13; 15 bases align to TRBD2. The junction had 3 bases not matched to a gene; V was cut back by 3 bases and J by 1 base. Per the germline V gene, CDR1 is PRHDT and CDR2 is FYEKMQ (reference sequence). The CDR3 is 17 amino acids. The CDR3 DNA follows: TGTGCCAGCAGCTTGGCGGGACTAGCGGGGGGCCAAGAGACCCAGTACTTC. This codes for CASSLAGLAGGQETQYF. Filled out from reference TRBV13 and TRBJ2-5, the complete variable domain reads AAGVIQSPRHLIKEKRETATLKCYPIPRHDTVYWYQQGPGQDPQFLISFYEKMQSDKGSIPDRFSAQQFSDYHSELNMSSLELGDSALYFCASSLAGLAGGQETQYFGPGTRLLVL.

This clone occurred once. This CDR3 reads CASRGAGGASGNTIYF. For the CDR3, the DNA is TGTGCCAGCAGGGGTGCAGGGGGAGCGTCTGGAAACACCATATATTTT. The chain carries TRBV5-6 and TRBJ1-3, with 7 bases that match TRBD1. The germline gives CDR1 SGHDT, CDR2 YYEEEE. The ends lost 5 bases at V and 1 base at J; junction bases unmatched: 9. The CDR3 is 16 amino acids.

This chain links TRBV7-9 with TRBJ2-3, with D possibly being TRBD1 (6 bases). This CDR3 region has 15 residues. The V gene lost 5 bases and the J gene lost 2 bases, with 14 bases spanning the gap. Germline values: CDR1 SEHNR, CDR2 FQNEAQ (reference sequence). This chain's CDR3 is CASSPTGTATDTQYF. The CDR3 DNA is TGTGCCAGCAGCCCTACAGGGACGGCCACAGATACGCAGTATTTT. Supplemented by reference TRBV7-9 and TRBJ2-3, the full variable domain reads DTGVSQNPRHKITKRGQNVTFRCDPISEHNRLYWYRQTLGQGPEFLTYFQNEAQLEKSRLLSDRFSAERPKGSFSTLEIQRTEQGDSAMYLCASSPTGTATDTQYFGPGTRLTVL.

This chain links TRBV28 with TRBJ2-5, with D perhaps TRBD1 (6 bases). V gave up 5 bases and J gave up 1 base, with 17 bases separating them. Germline values: CDR1 MDHEN, CDR2 SYDVKM. The CDR3 sequence is 16 residues long. The CDR3 DNA reads TGTGCCAGCAGTCCACTCCCCACGGACAGCCAAGAGACCCAGTACTTC. Its translation: CASSPLPTDSQETQYF.

This chain links TRBV5-4 with TRBJ2-7; no clear D gene. The CDR3 runs 13 residues. Trimming shortened V by 6 bases and J by 3 bases, and 13 bases separated the two germline ends. Germline CDR1 is SGHNT and CDR2 is YYREEE (reference sequence). Written as DNA, the CDR3 is TGTGCCAGCAACGTCGCTGGAGACTACGAGCAGTACTTC. This sequence encodes CASNVAGDYEQYF.

The J gene is TRBJ2-6, the V gene TRBV12-5; 10 bases line up with TRBD1. The CDR3 is made up of 19 amino acids. The V gene end was trimmed by 5 bases and the J gene end by 0 bases; junction bases not matched to a gene: 10. Germline loops: CDR1 LGHNT, CDR2 FRNRAP. The CDR3 reads CASGMPWDRGYSGANVLTF. In DNA form, the CDR3 reads TGTGCTAGTGGTATGCCGTGGGACAGGGGTTACTCTGGGGCCAACGTCCTGACTTTC.

The chain carries TRBV9 and TRBJ1-1, with D tentatively TRBD1 (6 bases). Germline V lookup: CDR1 SGDLS, CDR2 YYNGEE. CDR3 length equals 18 residues. Trimming left V 4 bases short and J 0 bases short, with 22 bases between. As DNA, the CDR3 is TGTGCCAGCAGCATCCCGGAGGACAGCGTCGTTTTGAACACTGAAGCTTTCTTT. It yields the protein CASSIPEDSVVLNTEAFF. Together with reference TRBV9 and TRBJ1-1, the CDR3 gives the full variable domain: DSGVTQTPKHLITATGQRVTLRCSPRSGDLSVYWYQQSLDQGLQFLIQYYNGEERAKGNILERFSAQQFPDLHSELNLSSLELGDSALYFCASSIPEDSVVLNTEAFFGQGTRLTVV.

This chain links TRBV18 with TRBJ1-4; D not resolved. The CDR3 loop spans 15 amino acids. Germline CDR1 is KGHSH and CDR2 is LQKENI. V lost 3 bases and J lost 5, with 13 bases in between. The CDR3 is CASSPHGRGNEKLFF. In DNA, the CDR3 is TGTGCCAGCTCACCTCACGGCCGAGGGAATGAAAAACTGTTTTTT.

The J gene is TRBJ2-7, the V gene TRBV2; 7 bases map to TRBD1. Germline CDR1 SNHLY, CDR2 FYNNEI. The V segment lost 5 bases and the J segment 1 base; nucleotides outside the gene matches: 8. There are 15 residues in the CDR3. In DNA form, the CDR3 reads TGTGCCAGCAGTCTTCGACAGGGCATTTCCTACGAGCAGTACTTC. Its protein is CASSLRQGISYEQYF.

The V call is TRBV21-1, the J call TRBJ1-4; the DNA was not compared with TRBD1, the D call given in the table. TRBV21-1 counts as a pseudogene. The CDR3 covers 15 residues. CDR3 residues: CASSKGAAKDEKLFF. CDR3 bases: TGTGCCAGCAGCAAAGGGGCCGCGAAGGATGAAAAACTGTTTTTT.

J is TRBJ2-3 and V is TRBV6-1, with 9 bases fitting TRBD2. This CDR3 has 13 residues. Germline CDR1 is MNHNS and CDR2 is SASEGT. Trimming cost V 6 bases and J 3 bases; bases outside gene matches: 1. The CDR3 here is CASSSGGTDTQYF. CDR3 nucleotide sequence: TGTGCCAGCAGCAGCGGGGGGACAGATACGCAGTATTTT.

CDR3 sequence reads: CASSQSRTGGGEQFF. The DNA for the CDR3 is TGCGCCAGCAGCCAATCCCGGACAGGGGGCGGTGAGCAGTTCTTC. The V gene is TRBV4-3, the J gene TRBJ2-1; 11 bases are shared with TRBD1. Germline V gene data show CDR1 as LGHNA and CDR2 as YSLEER. V gave up 2 bases and J gave up 9 bases; unmatched junction bases: 6. This CDR3 comprises 15 residues.